Below, 17 T cell receptor beta chains from the same sample are listed, as sequenced in a study of blood T cell repertoires in COVID-19. Here immunoSEQ multiplex PCR was the method, and the copy in TCRdb shows in-frame clones only, minus some. Altogether about 160,000 clones are present, around nine tenths being singletons, with the ten largest covering 9% to 12%. The specimen sequenced was peripheral blood. The receptors were sampled from a woman aged 65 to 85 with COVID-19, enrolled during active disease.

The CDR3 coding sequence is TGTGCCAGCAGCTTTAGGCAGGCCTATCAGCCCCAGCATTTT. Its translation: CASSFRQAYQPQHF. The V and J genes are TRBV7-2 and TRBJ1-5; unclear D gene. CDR3 size: 14 residues. Trimming took 3 bases from V and 5 from J, leaving 11 bases between them. Germline CDR1 is SGHTA and CDR2 is FQGNSA.

The genes are TRBV5-1 and TRBJ2-5; weak D call: TRBD1 (6 bases). V gave up 4 bases and J gave up 3 bases, with 13 bases separating them. This CDR3 comprises 14 residues. Per the germline V gene, CDR1 is SGHRS and CDR2 is YFSETQ. DNA of the CDR3: TGCGCCAGCAGCCACGCAACAGGGAAAGAGACCCAGTACTTC. This gives the protein CASSHATGKETQYF.

This chain links TRBV12-5 with TRBJ2-7; perhaps TRBD1 as D (6 bases). Germline values: CDR1 LGHNT, CDR2 FRNRAP. The germline V and J ends were trimmed by 3 bases and 0 bases, with 21 bases remaining between them. The length of the CDR3 is 18 residues. The CDR3 DNA follows: TGTGCTAGTGGTTTCGAGGACAGAAACCCTTATAGCTCCTACGAGCAGTACTTC. It yields the protein CASGFEDRNPYSSYEQYF.

This clone was seen only a few times. The CDR3 DNA sequence: TGTGCCAGCAGTTACATCACAGGGGCTCATAATTCACCCCTCCACTTT. This sequence encodes CASSYITGAHNSPLHF. The chain has TRBV6-2 or TRBV6-3 and TRBJ1-6; TRBD1 agrees at 7 bases. CDR1 is MNHEY and CDR2 is SVGEGT in the germline V gene. This CDR3 has 16 residues. J was trimmed by 5 bases and V by 2 bases; bases with no gene match: 6.

The J gene is TRBJ2-7, the V gene TRBV6-6, with D uncertain. This CDR3 has 12 residues. V was clipped by 0 bases and J by 6 bases, with 6 bases between them. Germline V gene data show CDR1 as MNHNY and CDR2 as SVGAGI (reference sequence). Here the CDR3 reads CASSYSSVEQYF. In DNA form, the CDR3 reads TGTGCCAGCAGTTACTCGTCCGTCGAGCAGTACTTC.

The rearrangement joins TRBV15 to TRBJ1-5; D is undetermined. V dropped 0 bases and J dropped 2 bases, with 11 bases sitting between them. The CDR3 runs 16 residues. CDR1 and CDR2 (germline): LNHNV, YYDKDF (reference sequence). The CDR3 nucleotides are TGTGCCACCAGCAGAGAGCGGTCCCTGGGCAATCAGCCCCAGCATTTT. Residues: CATSRERSLGNQPQHF.

The chain carries TRBV5-1 and TRBJ2-7; maybe TRBD1 (6 bases). Trimming stripped 2 bases from V and 2 bases from J, with 14 bases between. There are 15 residues in the CDR3. The germline V gene has CDR1 SGHRS and CDR2 YFSETQ. The CDR3: CASSFTAGAPYEQYF. The CDR3 region has the DNA TGCGCCAGCAGCTTTACGGCAGGGGCTCCCTACGAGCAGTACTTC.

The chain employs TRBV30 and TRBJ2-3, with D perhaps matching TRBD1 (6 bases). From germline, CDR1 is GTSNPN and CDR2 SVGIG (reference sequence). The CDR3 totals 19 residues. The ends were cut back, 2 bases at V and 5 bases at J, with 29 bases in the middle. DNA of the CDR3: TGTGCCTGGAGTCCACCTTGGGCTGGGGGCAGTTCGGCTGTAGATACGCAGTATTTT. This codes for CAWSPPWAGGSSAVDTQYF.

This clone appeared a few times. J is TRBJ1-2 and V is TRBV10-3; 11 bases fit TRBD1. V was clipped by 0 bases and J by 8 bases; unmatched bases: 11. Germline V gene lookup returns CDR1 ENHRY and CDR2 SYGVKD. The CDR3 totals 17 residues. In DNA form, the CDR3 reads TGTGCCATCAGTGAGTCGACTCGTGGACAGGGGGCGGAGGGCTACACCTTC. Translated, it gives CAISESTRGQGAEGYTF.

The chain carries TRBV6-2 or TRBV6-3 and TRBJ2-7; D may be TRBD2 (5 bases). Germline-derived CDR1 and CDR2 are MNHEY and SVGEGT. The CDR3 covers 14 residues. V lost 5 bases and J 2 bases, leaving 13 bases between the germline ends. In DNA form, the CDR3 reads TGTGCCAGCAGTGTACGAGACTACCCCTACGAGCAGTACTTC. Its translation: CASSVRDYPYEQYF.

This chain uses TRBV5-1 with TRBJ2-1, with 14 nucleotides matching TRBD2. Unmatched junction bases numbered 10, after V lost 3 bases and J lost 2 bases. The germline gives CDR1 SGHRS, CDR2 YFSETQ. This CDR3 has 19 amino acids. This chain's CDR3 is CASSSTPPGLAGAYNEQFF. The CDR3 bases are TGCGCCAGCAGCTCCACGCCCCCGGGACTAGCGGGGGCCTACAATGAGCAGTTCTTC. Together with reference TRBV5-1 and TRBJ2-1, the CDR3 gives the full variable domain: KAGVTQTPRYLIKTRGQQVTLSCSPISGHRSVSWYQQTPGQGLQFLFEYFSETQRNKGNFPGRFSGRQFSNSRSEMNVSTLELGDSALYLCASSSTPPGLAGAYNEQFFGPGTRLTVL.

The chain carries TRBV6-5 and TRBJ1-2; TRBD1 matches 9 bases. The J segment lost 2 bases and the V segment lost 0 bases, leaving 1 base of the junction unmatched. The CDR3 sequence is 15 residues long. CDR1 is MNHEY, CDR2 SVGAGI, per germline. The CDR3 protein is CASSYSDRGNYGYTF. CDR3 DNA sequence: TGTGCCAGCAGTTACTCGGACAGGGGAAACTATGGCTACACCTTC.

The chain is built from TRBV11-2 and TRBJ2-3; tentative D call: TRBD1 (5 bases). The CDR3 is 14 amino acids. Trimming pared 0 bases from V and 2 bases from J, leaving 6 bases between. Germline CDR1 reads SGHAT; CDR2 reads FQNNGV. CDR3: CASSLDRVTDTQYF. The DNA for the CDR3 is TGTGCCAGCAGCTTAGACAGGGTCACAGATACGCAGTATTTT.

The J gene is TRBJ1-1, the V gene TRBV6-5; no clear D. Germline V gene lookup returns CDR1 MNHEY and CDR2 SVGAGI. CDR3 length: 13 residues. V lost 6 bases and J 5 bases, leaving 13 bases between the germline ends. CDR3: CASRPTSRTEAFF. The CDR3 DNA is TGTGCCAGCAGACCGACTTCGAGGACTGAAGCTTTCTTT.

The CDR3 sequence is CASSLAGGGHEQYF. CDR3 bases: TGCGCCAGCAGCTTGGCCGGGGGGGGCCACGAGCAGTACTTC. The chain carries TRBV5-1 and TRBJ2-7, with TRBD2 matching over 8 bases. Germline values: CDR1 SGHRS, CDR2 YFSETQ. The CDR3 sequence is 14 residues long. With V trimmed by 0 bases and J by 5 bases, 4 bases remained unmatched.

This rearrangement joins TRBV3-1 (or the pseudogene TRBV3-2) to TRBJ1-1; 7 bases are a match to TRBD1. Germline V gene lookup returns CDR1 LGHDT and CDR2 YNNKEL (reference sequence). The CDR3 has 17 residues. Losses at the gene ends were 3 bases for V and 0 bases for J; bases not matched to a gene: 10. The CDR3 region is CASSQVPGQHVNTEAFF. The CDR3, as DNA: TGTGCCAGCAGCCAGGTCCCGGGACAGCACGTGAACACTGAAGCTTTCTTT.

The chain has TRBV7-2 and TRBJ2-1; TRBD1 matches at 10 bases. The CDR3 contains 13 residues. The V and J ends lost 5 bases and 13 bases, in that order; junction bases with no gene match: 8. The germline V gene encodes CDR1 SGHTA and CDR2 FQGNSA. The CDR3, as DNA: TGTGCCAGCAGCCCCCGGGACAGGGGAGTCCAGTTCTTC. This encodes CASSPRDRGVQFF.